This T cell receptor (beta chain) was captured in a study of CD8+CD57+ T cells in acquired aplastic anemia. Across the whole study: An average of roughly 3 ug of DNA was obtained from sorted CD4+ and CD8+ cells. Study findings and constraints: About 27 shared CD8+ CDR3s appeared highly expressed within patients' immunodominant clones.

TCR beta VDJ combinations and CDR3 sequences were profiled from genomic DNA. TCRdb processed the reads anew with MiXCR; each CDR3 protein has one entry. The table lists approximately 130,000 distinct CDR3 sequences, 35% to 50% of them singletons, with 8.4% in the top ten. Concerning this clonotype: Its antigen is not identified.

The CDR3 totals 14 residues. Trimming removed 7 bases from V and 7 bases from J, with 20 bases in between. This receptor was identified in a human donor in good health, serving as a control. Sequenced material: sorted CD4+, CD8+, or CD8+CD57+ T cells (not recorded which) from PBMCs. The V and J genes are TRBV12-3 or TRBV12-4 and TRBJ2-7, with no clear D. In nucleotides, the CDR3 is TGTGCCAGCACCTTAAGGAGCGCCATATCTGAGCAGTACTTC. It is translated as CASTLRSAISEQYF.